The 25 T cell receptor beta chains below were found in one sample sequenced in a study of T cells in Graves' hyperthyroidism and ophthalmopathy. The CDR3 regions of TCR beta were amplified from RNA transcripts. TCR CDR3 regions were first amplified by RT-PCR with HTBI primers. A single record per CDR3 protein comes from TCRdb applying MiXCR to the multiplex PCR reads. The table has around 690,000 distinct CDR3 sequences, 15% to 20% seen once; the top ten hold roughly 16%. Sequencing was carried out using blood. These receptors originate from a man aged 45-65 years with Graves' hyperthyroidism.

This clonotype was seen only a few times. The chain combines TRBV20-1 with TRBJ1-1; no reliable D call. This CDR3 is built from 12 residues. V lost 6 bases to trimming and J lost 4 bases, with 12 bases between them. Germline CDR1 is DFQATT and CDR2 is SNEGSKA (reference sequence). The CDR3 sequence: CSAHLGGTEAFF. The CDR3 coding sequence is TGCAGTGCCCACCTGGGAGGCACTGAAGCTTTCTTT.

This clonotype was counted ten times or more. This chain connects TRBV28 to TRBJ2-6, with D uncertain. The CDR3 spans 15 residues. CDR1 MDHEN and CDR2 SYDVKM come from the germline V gene. Trimming stripped 2 bases from V and 0 bases from J, with 5 bases between. In DNA form, the CDR3 reads TGTGCCAGCAGTTTACTGATCTCTGGGGCCAACGTCCTGACTTTC. It specifies CASSLLISGANVLTF.

This clonotype has ten or more counts. This chain joins TRBV18 and TRBJ2-7; D is possibly TRBD1 (6 bases). This CDR3 spans 13 amino acids. Per germline, CDR1 KGHSH and CDR2 LQKENI. Trimming took off 3 bases at V and 7 bases at J, with 13 bases between the two ends. CDR3 nucleotides: TGTGCCAGCTCACCCGGGGACATGAGAGAGCAGTACTTC. This sequence encodes CASSPGDMREQYF. The variable domain in full, with the rest retrieved from reference TRBV18 and TRBJ2-7, is NAGVMQNPRHLVRRRGQEARLRCSPMKGHSHVYWYRQLPEEGLKFMVYLQKENIIDESGMPKERFSAEFPKEGPSILRIQQVVRGDSAAYFCASSPGDMREQYFGPGTRLTVT.

This sequence joins TRBV29-1 and TRBJ1-5, with TRBD1 identical over 9 bases. The CDR3 extends over 13 amino acids. The V gene's germline CDR1 is SQVTM and CDR2 ANQGSEA. V trimming: 7 bases; J trimming: 3 bases; junction bases outside the gene matches: 4. The CDR3 region has the DNA TGCAGCGCCGGGACAGGGAACAATCAGCCCCAGCATTTT. Translated: CSAGTGNNQPQHF.

Here the CDR3 DNA reads TGTGCCAGCAGCTTCGGGGAATATGAAGCTTTCTTT. It specifies CASSFGEYEAFF. This chain links TRBV7-9 with TRBJ1-1; D remains unclear. The CDR3 length is 12 residues. The V gene lost 3 bases and the J gene lost 7 bases, with 9 bases spanning the gap. Germline V gene data show CDR1 as SEHNR and CDR2 as FQNEAQ (reference sequence).

This clonotype was seen many times. This sequence joins TRBV11-2 and TRBJ2-5; no clear D. The CDR3 covers 13 residues. Germline V CDR1 and CDR2: SGHAT, FQNNGV. The V end was cut by 2 bases, the J end by 4 bases, with 8 bases between. CDR3 sequence (DNA): TGTGCCAGCAGCTTAAGTGAACGAGAGACCCAGTACTTC. Its protein product is CASSLSERETQYF.

This clonotype was counted between two and nine times. This chain links TRBV27 with TRBJ2-1, with a possible D match to TRBD2 (5 bases). V was shortened by 4 bases and J by 7 bases, with 11 bases between the two germline ends. This CDR3 has 13 amino acids. The germline gives CDR1 MNHEY, CDR2 SMNVEV (reference sequence). CDR3 region: CASSSLEGNEQFF. CDR3 in DNA: TGTGCCAGCAGTTCCCTCGAGGGAAATGAGCAGTTCTTC.

This clonotype was picked up a small number of times. One junction end does not reproduce the germline sequence, and a read error may be involved. V is TRBV27 and J is TRBJ2-7, with D perhaps matching TRBD2 (6 bases). The CDR3 covers 15 residues. CDR1 is MNHEY, CDR2 SMNVEV, per germline (reference sequence). The CDR3 DNA reads TGTACCAGCAGTTTTTCAACAGCGGGTTTATACGAGCAGTACTTC. This translates into CTSSFSTAGLYEQYF.

This clonotype was found a few times. The chain uses TRBV11-2 and TRBJ2-3, with D possibly being TRBD2 (6 bases). V was pared by 0 bases and J by 3 bases, with 16 bases between. Germline-derived CDR1 and CDR2 are SGHAT and FQNNGV. The CDR3 totals 17 residues. The CDR3 loop reads CASSLDRQGGWTDTQYF. Here the CDR3 DNA reads TGTGCCAGCAGCTTAGATCGGCAGGGAGGTTGGACAGATACGCAGTATTTT.

The table lists this clonotype with many counts. The chain has TRBV7-2 and TRBJ2-2; D ambiguous. Trimming left V 3 bases short and J 6 bases short, with 8 bases between. This CDR3 spans 13 amino acids. CDR1 and CDR2 (germline): SGHTA, FQGNSA. The CDR3 region has the DNA TGTGCCAGCAGCTTGAAGGGTTCCGGGGAGCTGTTTTTT. Amino acids: CASSLKGSGELFF. The variable domain in full, completed from reference TRBV7-2 and TRBJ2-2, reads GAGVSQSPSNKVTEKGKDVELRCDPISGHTALYWYRQSLGQGLEFLIYFQGNSAPDKSGLPSDRFSAERTGGSVSTLTIQRTQQEDSAVYLCASSLKGSGELFFGEGSRLTVL.

This clonotype appeared a few times. The V and J genes are TRBV18 and TRBJ1-1; tentative D call: TRBD1 (5 bases). CDR3 length: 14 residues. From germline, CDR1 is KGHSH and CDR2 LQKENI. Trimming removed 2 bases from V and 6 bases from J, with 13 bases in between. As DNA, the CDR3 is TGTGCCAGCTCACCAGGACATGGGGACCCTGAAGCTTTCTTT. This sequence encodes CASSPGHGDPEAFF.

J is TRBJ2-1 and V is TRBV20-1, with D perhaps matching TRBD2 (5 bases). CDR1 is DFQATT and CDR2 is SNEGSKA in the germline V gene (reference sequence). V lost 4 bases and J 5 bases, leaving 15 bases between the germline ends. The CDR3 is made up of 14 amino acids. The CDR3 nucleotides are TGCAGTGCTAATACCGGGATCGTGGACAATGAGCAGTTCTTC. It yields the protein CSANTGIVDNEQFF.

This clonotype occurred a few times. This chain connects TRBV7-9 to TRBJ1-2; the D gene is possibly TRBD1 (6 bases). Germline CDR1 and CDR2: SEHNR and FQNEAQ (reference sequence). The CDR3 runs to 15 residues. The V end lost 1 base, the J end lost 5 bases, and 14 bases lay between the germline ends. The CDR3 nucleotides read TGTGCCAGCAGCTTAGGGTCAGGGGCTGGGTATGGCTACACCTTC. Translation: CASSLGSGAGYGYTF. Using reference TRBV7-9 and TRBJ1-2 for the parts outside the CDR3, the full variable domain is DTGVSQNPRHKITKRGQNVTFRCDPISEHNRLYWYRQTLGQGPEFLTYFQNEAQLEKSRLLSDRFSAERPKGSFSTLEIQRTEQGDSAMYLCASSLGSGAGYGYTFGSGTRLTVV.

This clonotype was observed many times. The chain has TRBV10-3 and TRBJ1-1; 7 bases are shared with TRBD1. Germline V gene sequence: CDR1 ENHRY, CDR2 SYGVKD. V lost 9 bases to trimming and J lost 5 bases; unmatched junction nucleotides: 12. The CDR3 runs to 14 residues. The CDR3: CAISSGGIGTEAFF. The DNA for the CDR3 is TGTGCCATTTCCTCAGGGGGGATTGGGACTGAAGCTTTCTTT.

The chain has TRBV19 and TRBJ1-5, with D possibly TRBD1 on 5 matching bases. Germline CDR1 LNHDA, CDR2 SQIVND (reference sequence). Between the trimmed V and J ends, which lost 8 bases and 2 bases, there was a span of 10 bases. The CDR3 consists of 13 residues. CDR3 residues: CASCGTGNQPQHF. The CDR3 nucleotides are TGTGCCAGTTGCGGGACTGGCAATCAGCCCCAGCATTTT.

This clonotype was detected many times. The chain couples TRBV28 to TRBJ2-7; 7 positions agree with TRBD1. The CDR3 is made up of 13 amino acids. V gave up 6 bases and J gave up 5 bases; unmatched junction bases: 7. Germline values: CDR1 MDHEN, CDR2 SYDVKM. DNA of the CDR3: TGTGCCAGCAGCCTGACAGGGATCCACGAGCAGTACTTC. Amino acids: CASSLTGIHEQYF.

This clonotype was seen more than once but under ten times. V gene TRBV27 combines with J gene TRBJ1-5; D gene unclear. Germline V gene data show CDR1 as MNHEY and CDR2 as SMNVEV (reference sequence). The CDR3 is made up of 15 amino acids. Trimming left V 0 bases short and J 1 base short, with 7 bases between. CDR3 region: CASSLSFSSNQPQHF. The DNA of the CDR3 is TGTGCCAGCAGTTTATCATTCTCCAGCAATCAGCCCCAGCATTTT.

This clonotype was seen a few times. The chain carries TRBV6-1 and TRBJ1-2; 7 bases agree with TRBD1. CDR3 length: 12 amino acids. The V and J ends lost 8 bases and 4 bases, in that order; junction bases with no gene match: 4. Germline loops: CDR1 MNHNS, CDR2 SASEGT. CDR3: CASYTGAYGYTF. The CDR3 region has the DNA TGTGCCAGCTATACAGGGGCCTATGGCTACACCTTC.

The chain links TRBV6-1 to TRBJ2-7, with D possibly TRBD1 on 6 matching bases. V lost 8 bases, J lost 2 bases, and 16 bases lay in between. Per the germline V gene, CDR1 is MNHNS and CDR2 is SASEGT. The CDR3 is made up of 14 amino acids. The CDR3 sequence is CASCQWQGPYEQYF. CDR3 in DNA: TGTGCCAGCTGCCAGTGGCAGGGGCCCTACGAGCAGTACTTC.

The chain has TRBV29-1 and TRBJ1-2; D might be TRBD1 (5 bases). The CDR3 is made up of 12 amino acids. CDR1 is SQVTM, CDR2 ANQGSEA, per germline. V was cut by 4 bases and J by 2 bases, with 8 bases left in between. The CDR3 protein is CSVVRGNYGYTF. CDR3 in DNA: TGCAGCGTTGTAAGGGGAAACTATGGCTACACCTTC.

This chain uses TRBV19 with TRBJ1-1, with 7 bases aligning to TRBD1. V gave up 0 bases and J gave up 1 base; unmatched junction bases: 2. Germline V gives CDR1 LNHDA, CDR2 SQIVND (reference sequence). The CDR3 is 15 residues long. CDR3 residues: CASSIEGQKNTEAFF. In DNA form, the CDR3 reads TGTGCCAGTAGTATAGAGGGACAGAAGAACACTGAAGCTTTCTTT.

This clonotype was counted at least ten times. V is TRBV11-1 and J is TRBJ2-1; D is possibly TRBD1 (6 bases). Per the germline V gene, CDR1 is SGHAT and CDR2 is FQDESV (reference sequence). Trimming removed 0 bases at V and 8 bases at J, with 11 bases between. The CDR3 spans 14 residues. In nucleotides, the CDR3 is TGTGCCAGCAGCTTAGCGGGAGAGGGGGATGAGCAGTTCTTC. Protein product: CASSLAGEGDEQFF. The full variable domain, its missing parts supplied by reference TRBV11-1 and TRBJ2-1, is EAEVAQSPRYKITEKSQAVAFWCDPISGHATLYWYRQILGQGPELLVQFQDESVVDDSQLPKDRFSAERLKGVDSTLKIQPAELGDSAMYLCASSLAGEGDEQFFGPGTRLTVL.

This clonotype has at least ten counts. The chain employs TRBV12-3 or TRBV12-4 and TRBJ2-3, with D hard to call. Trimming left V 7 bases short and J 6 bases short, with 14 bases between. The CDR3 has 13 residues. The CDR3 region has the DNA TGTGCCAGCATCCCCCCCGTGGCGGATACGCAGTATTTT. Residues: CASIPPVADTQYF.

A remark on this clonotype: No conserved phenylalanine or tryptophan is present at the end of the CDR3, so a read error is the likely explanation. J is TRBJ1-1 and V is TRBV18; 7 positions agree with TRBD1. This CDR3 is 16 amino acids long. Germline V lookup: CDR1 KGHSH, CDR2 LQKENI. J was trimmed by 0 bases and V by 2 bases; bases with no gene match: 6. CDR3 DNA sequence: TGTGCCAGCTCACCAACCACAGGGGAATTGAACACTGAAGCTTTCTCT. Its translation: CASSPTTGELNTEAFS.

The chain is built from TRBV6-1 and TRBJ1-2; TRBD1 aligns across 7 bases. The V gene's germline CDR1 is MNHNS and CDR2 SASEGT. After removal of 5 bases from V and 4 bases from J, the junction contained 10 bases not matched to a gene. The CDR3 length is 15 residues. The CDR3 here is CASSPTGVVFYGYTF. The CDR3 bases are TGTGCCAGCAGTCCTACAGGGGTAGTTTTCTATGGCTACACCTTC.